The 24 T cell receptor beta chains reported below all come from one sample, sequenced in a study of shared clonotypes between healthy human individuals. Sequencing used immunoSEQ multiplex PCR; TCRdb keeps in-frame clones, though not all of them. This table has millions of clones, 85% to 95% appearing once. Positively selected for CCR7, the CD45RO-negative cells used as naive CD8 cells excluded terminally differentiated effector memory CD45RA+ cells. Sequenced sample: naive CD8+ T cells sorted from blood. These receptors all stem from a man between 18 and 29 years old in good health.

This clone was found once. The rearrangement uses TRBV14 and TRBJ1-5; D not resolved. V was clipped by 1 base and J by 5 bases, with 6 bases between them. CDR1 and CDR2 (germline): SGHDN, FVKESK. CDR3 size: 13 residues. CDR3 DNA: TGTGCCAGCAGCCAAGCCAGTTATCAGCCCCAGCATTTT. As protein: CASSQASYQPQHF.

This chain connects TRBV11-2 to TRBJ2-3; TRBD2 matches at 8 bases. Trimming took 5 bases from V and 1 from J; bases not matched to a gene: 11. Germline CDR1 reads SGHAT; CDR2 reads FQNNGV. CDR3 size: 17 residues. The DNA for the CDR3 is TGTGCCAGCAGCCACCAAATAGCGGGATGGGGCACAGATACGCAGTATTTT. Translating it yields CASSHQIAGWGTDTQYF.

V usage is TRBV6-5 and J usage is TRBJ2-1; tentatively, D is TRBD2 (6 bases). CDR3 length equals 14 residues. Germline assignment: CDR1 MNHEY and CDR2 SVGAGI. V dropped 6 bases and J dropped 5 bases, with 14 bases sitting between them. This chain's CDR3 is CASRPGEANNEQFF. The CDR3 DNA sequence: TGTGCCAGCAGGCCTGGGGAGGCTAACAATGAGCAGTTCTTC.

DNA of the CDR3: TGCGCCAGCAGCCCCGACAGGGGATATTCCTACGAGCAGTACTTC. This translates into CASSPDRGYSYEQYF. The J gene is TRBJ2-7, the V gene TRBV5-1; 8 bases fit TRBD1. There are 15 residues in the CDR3. J lost 1 base, V lost 4 bases, and 7 bases had no gene match. Germline V gene data show CDR1 as SGHRS and CDR2 as YFSETQ.

Remarks on this clone: The identical CDR3 is also encoded by other nucleotide sequences in the sample. This rearrangement joins TRBV30 to TRBJ2-7; D is possibly TRBD1 (6 bases). This CDR3 is 13 amino acids long. The V end lost 2 bases, the J end lost 3 bases, and 11 bases lay between the germline ends. Germline V gene lookup returns CDR1 GTSNPN and CDR2 SVGIG (reference sequence). Written as DNA, the CDR3 is TGTGCCTGGAGTTGGGACACCAGCTACGAGCAGTACTTC. Amino acids: CAWSWDTSYEQYF. Supplemented by reference TRBV30 and TRBJ2-7, the full variable domain reads SQTIHQWPATLVQPVGSPLSLECTVEGTSNPNLYWYRQAAGRGLQLLFYSVGIGQISSEVPQNLSASRPQDRQFILSSKKLLLSDSGFYLCAWSWDTSYEQYFGPGTRLTVT.

Remarks on this clone: Distinct nucleotide sequences in the sample also encode this CDR3. The rearrangement links TRBV2 to TRBJ2-1; 9 bases fit TRBD2. Germline CDR1 is SNHLY and CDR2 is FYNNEI. This CDR3 comprises 15 residues. V trimming: 6 bases; J trimming: 0 bases; junction bases outside the gene matches: 3. CDR3 sequence reads: CASRAGGSSYNEQFF. The CDR3 nucleotides are TGTGCCAGCAGGGCGGGAGGGAGCTCCTACAATGAGCAGTTCTTC.

The V gene is TRBV9, the J gene TRBJ1-6; D is unclear. In germline, CDR1 is SGDLS, CDR2 YYNGEE. The CDR3 is made up of 17 amino acids. V was trimmed by 0 bases and J by 0 bases, leaving 10 bases between them. Written as DNA, the CDR3 is TGTGCCAGCAGCGTAGCTGGAAAAAGCTCCTATAATTCACCCCTCCACTTT. Translated: CASSVAGKSSYNSPLHF.

This chain joins TRBV6-1 and TRBJ2-1; no firm D call. V was shortened by 0 bases and J by 10 bases, with 7 bases between the two germline ends. Germline lookup yields CDR1 MNHNS and CDR2 SASEGT. This CDR3 is built from 12 residues. The CDR3 coding sequence is TGTGCCAGCAGTGAAGCCTGGGGAGAGCAGTTCTTC. Residues: CASSEAWGEQFF.

The rearrangement joins TRBV27 to TRBJ2-3, with D possibly matching TRBD1 (5 bases). CDR3 length equals 15 residues. CDR1 is MNHEY and CDR2 is SMNVEV in the germline V gene (reference sequence). Trimming left V 4 bases short and J 2 bases short, with 13 bases between. CDR3 region: CASSYISGNTDTQYF. Here the CDR3 DNA reads TGTGCCAGCAGTTATATCTCAGGGAACACAGATACGCAGTATTTT.

In nucleotides, the CDR3 is TGTGCCAGCAGCTTAATCGAGGGGGCAAAGTCCCTCCACTTT. Protein sequence: CASSLIEGAKSLHF. This rearrangement joins TRBV5-4 to TRBJ1-6, with 7 bases identical to TRBD1. CDR1 and CDR2 from the germline V gene are SGHNT and YYREEE (reference sequence). V was clipped by 2 bases and J by 14 bases; unmatched bases: 10. The CDR3 contains 14 residues.

The chain employs TRBV2 and TRBJ2-5; 9 bases agree with TRBD1. Germline V CDR1 and CDR2: SNHLY, FYNNEI. The CDR3 is 16 residues long. The V gene end was trimmed by 3 bases and the J gene end by 2 bases; junction bases not matched to a gene: 7. DNA for the CDR3: TGTGCCAGCAGTGATGTCAGGACAGGGGAGCAAGAGACCCAGTACTTC. The encoded protein is CASSDVRTGEQETQYF.

The V and J genes are TRBV5-4 and TRBJ2-5; possibly TRBD1 or TRBD2 for D (5 bases each). Germline V CDR1 and CDR2: SGHNT, YYREEE (reference sequence). The CDR3 runs to 14 residues. Deletions cut 4 bases from V and 2 bases from J, with 12 bases between. This chain's CDR3 is CASSTGGGQETQYF. The CDR3 DNA reads as TGTGCCAGCAGCACCGGTGGGGGACAAGAGACCCAGTACTTC.

Written as DNA, the CDR3 is TGTGCCAGCAGTCGCGGGGGAGCCACAGATACGCAGTATTTT. Translated, it gives CASSRGGATDTQYF. The J gene is TRBJ2-3, the V gene TRBV28; 7 bases are a match to TRBD2. The V and J ends lost 5 bases and 2 bases, in that order; junction bases with no gene match: 4. This CDR3 has 14 residues. Germline loops: CDR1 MDHEN, CDR2 SYDVKM.

This clone has only one observation. The chain is built from TRBV19 and TRBJ2-3; D ambiguous. There are 14 residues in the CDR3. Trimming removed 0 bases at V and 4 bases at J, with 8 bases between. Per germline, CDR1 LNHDA and CDR2 SQIVND (reference sequence). Here the CDR3 reads CASSIEATPDTQYF. In DNA form, the CDR3 reads TGTGCCAGTAGTATAGAGGCTACCCCAGATACGCAGTATTTT.

This chain connects TRBV11-1 to TRBJ2-2; either TRBD1 or TRBD2 may supply D (5 bases each). The CDR3 totals 16 residues. V dropped 3 bases and J dropped 1 base, with 12 bases sitting between them. Per germline, CDR1 SGHAT and CDR2 FQDESV (reference sequence). In DNA, the CDR3 is TGTGCCAGCAGCTTCGGGGCAGGGCGGAACACCGGGGAGCTGTTTTTT. Protein sequence: CASSFGAGRNTGELFF.

With respect to this clone: Just one base apart from a much larger clone, this may be a read error. The identical CDR3 is also encoded by other nucleotide sequences in the sample. The CDR3 bases are TGTGCCAGCAGTTACTCAGACAGGGGCTACGAGCAGTACTTC. Its translation: CASSYSDRGYEQYF. The gene calls are TRBV6-5 and TRBJ2-7, with 8 bases that match TRBD1. The germline CDR1 and CDR2 sequences are MNHEY and SVGAGI. Trimming cost V 0 bases and J 3 bases; bases outside gene matches: 1. The CDR3 runs to 14 residues.

V usage is TRBV7-8 and J usage is TRBJ1-1; D remains ambiguous. The germline gives CDR1 SGHVS, CDR2 FQNEAQ. V lost 5 bases, J lost 0 bases, and 13 bases lay in between. The CDR3 has 15 residues. The CDR3 DNA sequence: TGTGCCAGCAGCCCCGCTGAATCCCTGAACACTGAAGCTTTCTTT. This codes for CASSPAESLNTEAFF.

The chain recombines TRBV5-1 with TRBJ2-5, with unresolved D. This CDR3 has 15 amino acids. The germline gives CDR1 SGHRS, CDR2 YFSETQ. V was pared by 0 bases and J by 3 bases, with 12 bases between. The CDR3 loop reads CASSLAATQEETQYF. CDR3 bases: TGCGCCAGCAGCTTGGCCGCGACTCAAGAAGAGACCCAGTACTTC.

The rearrangement uses TRBV4-1 and TRBJ2-1; no reliable D call. The CDR3 spans 16 residues. Trimming removed 0 bases from V and 1 base from J, with 10 bases in between. Germline V lookup: CDR1 MGHRA, CDR2 YSYEKL. The CDR3 sequence is CASSQDIASSYNEQFF. The CDR3 DNA reads as TGCGCCAGCAGCCAAGATATCGCGAGTTCCTACAATGAGCAGTTCTTC.

This chain connects TRBV2 to TRBJ1-2, with D possibly being TRBD1 (6 bases). The CDR3 spans 14 residues. Between the trimmed V and J ends, which lost 4 bases and 2 bases, there was a span of 11 bases. From germline, CDR1 is SNHLY and CDR2 FYNNEI. CDR3 bases: TGTGCCAGCAGTGGGATCAGGGGAAACTATGGCTACACCTTC. The encoded protein is CASSGIRGNYGYTF. The whole variable domain, remainder taken from reference TRBV2 and TRBJ1-2, is EPEVTQTPSHQVTQMGQEVILRCVPISNHLYFYWYRQILGQKVEFLVSFYNNEISEKSEIFDDQFSVERPDGSNFTLKIRSTKLEDSAMYFCASSGIRGNYGYTFGSGTRLTVV.

As to this clone: This sample includes further DNA sequences coding for the same CDR3. This chain uses TRBV6-5 with TRBJ2-7; 8 bases agree with TRBD1. The V gene's germline CDR1 is MNHEY and CDR2 SVGAGI. The length of the CDR3 is 15 residues. The J segment lost 0 bases and the V segment lost 2 bases, leaving 3 bases of the junction unmatched. For the CDR3, the DNA is TGTGCCAGCAGTTACGGACAGGGAACCTCCTACGAGCAGTACTTC. It specifies CASSYGQGTSYEQYF.

As regards this clone: The CDR3 ends on some other residue instead of the conserved phenylalanine or tryptophan, so this is likely a read error. The genes are TRBV4-1 and TRBJ1-2; the D gene is possibly TRBD1 (5 bases). This CDR3 comprises 16 residues. The V end was cut by 0 bases, the J end by 6 bases, with 17 bases between. Germline V gene lookup returns CDR1 MGHRA and CDR2 YSYEKL. The DNA of the CDR3 is TGCGCCAGCAGCCAAGAGCCCGGGACCCAGAGCGATGGCTACACCCTC. It yields the protein CASSQEPGTQSDGYTL.

The genes are TRBV7-2 and TRBJ2-1, with 13 bases aligning to TRBD2. CDR1 is SGHTA, CDR2 FQGNSA, per germline. J lost 2 bases, V lost 4 bases, and 11 bases had no gene match. The CDR3 runs to 19 residues. CDR3 coding DNA: TGTGCCAGCAGCTCGCGCCCTATAACTAGCGGGGGGGCCTACAATGAGCAGTTCTTC. Its protein product is CASSSRPITSGGAYNEQFF. The full variable domain, rest sourced from reference TRBV7-2 and TRBJ2-1, is GAGVSQSPSNKVTEKGKDVELRCDPISGHTALYWYRQSLGQGLEFLIYFQGNSAPDKSGLPSDRFSAERTGGSVSTLTIQRTQQEDSAVYLCASSSRPITSGGAYNEQFFGPGTRLTVL.

The chain couples TRBV6-5 to TRBJ2-1, with TRBD1 identical over 9 bases. From germline, CDR1 is MNHEY and CDR2 SVGAGI. The CDR3 runs 13 residues. The V and J ends lost 2 bases and 10 bases, in that order; junction bases with no gene match: 3. The CDR3 is CASSYPGTGEQFF. In nucleotides, the CDR3 is TGTGCCAGCAGTTACCCCGGGACAGGGGAGCAGTTCTTC.